Listed below are T cell receptor beta chains from one sample, sequenced in a study of CD8 T cells in Susac syndrome. One entry per CDR3 protein, called by TCRdb with MiXCR from the immunoSEQ multiplex PCR reads. Among about 94,000 distinct CDR3 sequences listed, roughly 94% were seen once. The sequenced material came from CD4+ T cells from PBMCs. Receptors were obtained from a human donor with Susac syndrome. CDR3s include the opening cysteine and the closing phenylalanine or tryptophan. D genes are given only for firm matches. Clone size is not always given. Where it is, it says once, few, many or a class for expanded clones.

TRBJ2-4 | TRBV15 | TRBD1 | . | CATSRDWARQGDIQYF | TGTGCCACCAGCAGAGATTGGGCGAGACAGGGGGACATTCAGTACTTC
TRBJ2-1 | TRBV24-1 | . | . | CATSGYFEGGEQFF | TGTGCCACCAGTGGATATTTTGAGGGTGGTGAGCAGTTCTTC
TRBJ2-5 | TRBV27 | . | . | CASSSQGVGETQYF | TGTGCCAGCAGCTCTCAGGGCGTTGGGGAGACCCAGTACTTC
TRBJ2-3 | TRBV20-1 | . | . | CSARRWVSQDTQYF | TGCAGTGCTAGACGTTGGGTGAGTCAAGATACGCAGTATTTT
TRBJ1-5 | TRBV9 | . | . | CASSPDPGDQPQHF | TGTGCCAGCAGCCCGGATCCGGGTGATCAGCCCCAGCATTTT
TRBJ2-1 | TRBV20-1 | TRBD2 | . | CSAHPGLASHNEQFF | TGCAGTGCTCACCCGGGACTAGCTTCCCACAATGAGCAGTTCTTC
TRBJ1-2 | TRBV30 | TRBD1 | once | CALGTDVNYGYTF | TGTGCCTTGGGGACAGACGTTAACTATGGCTACACCTTC
TRBJ2-3 | TRBV4-3 | . | . | CASSQGRGAQADTQYF | TGCGCCAGCAGCCAAGGACGGGGGGCGCAGGCAGATACGCAGTATTTT
TRBJ2-1 | TRBV5-6 | TRBD1 | . | CASSLGGQGGSINEQFF | TGTGCCAGCAGCCTGGGGGGACAGGGGGGGAGCATCAATGAGCAGTTCTTC
TRBJ1-2 | TRBV4-2 | . | . | CASSRPGSPDGYTF | TGTGCCAGCAGCCGTCCCGGGTCACCGGATGGCTACACCTTC
TRBJ2-7 | TRBV12-3/TRBV12-4 | . | . | CASSLSQSIYEQYF | TGTGCCAGCAGTTTAAGTCAGAGTATCTACGAGCAGTACTTC
TRBJ1-4 | TRBV4-2 | . | . | CASSQGGADNEKLFF | TGTGCCAGCAGCCAAGGAGGGGCAGATAATGAAAAACTGTTTTTT
TRBJ1-1 | TRBV6-2/TRBV6-3 | TRBD1 | . | CASSPRTGGNTEAFF | TGTGCCAGCAGTCCCAGGACAGGGGGCAACACTGAAGCTTTCTTT
TRBJ1-5 | TRBV30 | . | . | CAWSTGSGGNQPQHF | TGTGCCTGGAGTACCGGGTCCGGTGGGAATCAGCCCCAGCATTTT
TRBJ1-2 | TRBV4-1 | . | . | CASSQEKYGYTF | TGCGCCAGCAGCCAAGAGAAGTATGGCTACACCTTC
TRBJ1-2 | TRBV3-1 | TRBD1 | . | CASSAQGVDYGYTF | TGTGCCAGCAGCGCACAGGGGGTCGACTATGGCTACACCTTC
TRBJ2-7 | TRBV28 | . | . | CASSRGFYEQYF | TGTGCCAGCAGCAGAGGGTTCTACGAGCAGTACTTC